The rows below give T cell receptor beta chains drawn from one sample of a study of metastatic and nonmetastatic thyroid tumors. TCRdb reprocessed the PCR reads via MiXCR. The repertoire includes 3,500 to 5,000 clones, 30% to 40% of them detected once, and under 60% sits in the top ten. The sequencing sample was made of tumor tissue. The source is a female donor with papillary thyroid cancer or a benign thyroid nodule (not recorded which). Some clones in this sample may be carry-over from other donors' samples. Both conserved end residues are part of each CDR3. Each record gives: J gene, clone size, D gene, V gene, CDR3 protein, CDR3 DNA. The D gene is left open where the match is weak. Expanded clones are given a class, and other clones once, few, many or no size at all.

TRBJ1-1,-,-,TRBV6-5,CASSYSRGDTEAFF,TGTGCCAGCAGTTACTCGAGAGGGGACACTGAAGCTTTCTTT
TRBJ2-2,-,-,TRBV18,CASSDDRRRYAGELFF,TGTGCCAGCTCCGACGACAGGCGGCGATATGCCGGGGAGCTGTTTTTT
TRBJ2-2,-,-,TRBV14,CASSPGPIAGELFF,TGTGCCAGCAGCCCAGGACCAATTGCCGGGGAGCTGTTTTTT
TRBJ2-3,-,TRBD2,TRBV5-1,CASSELSGRTDTQYF,TGCGCCAGCAGCGAACTTAGCGGGAGGACAGATACGCAGTATTTT
TRBJ2-3,few,-,TRBV27,CASSLSERLFTDTQYF,TGTGCCAGCAGTTTAAGTGAGCGACTGTTCACAGATACGCAGTATTTT
TRBJ1-5,once,-,TRBV4-3,CASSQDLWDRGQPQHF,TGCGCCAGCAGCCAAGATCTATGGGACCGAGGCCAGCCCCAGCATTTT
TRBJ2-3,hyperexpanded,TRBD1,TRBV2,CASRGQGYSTDTQYF,TGTGCCAGCAGAGGACAGGGGTATAGCACAGATACGCAGTATTTT
TRBJ2-5,-,TRBD1,TRBV6-1,CASSELDRGETQYF,TGTGCCAGCAGTGAGCTCGACAGGGGAGAGACCCAGTACTTC
TRBJ1-6,few,TRBD1,TRBV12-3/TRBV12-4,CASSKEGAGSPLHF,TGTGCCAGCAGCAAGGAGGGGGCCGGGTCACCCCTCCACTTT
TRBJ2-7,few,-,TRBV6-1,CASSLGRWGEQYF,TGTGCCAGCAGTTTGGGCCGATGGGGCGAGCAGTACTTC
TRBJ1-1,once,TRBD1,TRBV5-1,CASSGQGGGTEAFF,TGCGCCAGCAGCGGACAGGGTGGCGGCACTGAAGCTTTCTTT
TRBJ2-2,-,-,TRBV30,CASLRPGNTGELFF,TGTGCCTCCCTTAGGCCGGGGAACACCGGGGAGCTGTTTTTT
TRBJ2-7,few,-,TRBV24-1,CATSDTDRRQYF,TGTGCCACCAGTGACACGGACCGCAGGCAGTACTTC
TRBJ2-1,-,-,TRBV15,CATSKPTYNEQFF,TGTGCCACCAGTAAACCGACCTACAATGAGCAGTTCTTC
TRBJ1-5,few,-,TRBV12-3/TRBV12-4,CASSFSNNQPQHF,TGTGCCAGCAGTTTCTCCAATAATCAGCCCCAGCATTTT